This T cell receptor beta chain was sequenced during a study of control samples from healthy donors and cancer patients. The V gene's germline CDR1 is ENHRY and CDR2 SYGVKD. This CDR3 has 13 residues. V dropped 0 bases and J dropped 8 bases, with 10 bases sitting between them. The table came from immunoSEQ multiplex PCR; TCRdb's copy has only in-frame clones and leaves some out. The sample consists of just over 150,000 clones, approximately 93% of them appearing once. Material: blood. The sequence was collected from a woman aged 40-49 years in good health. The chain combines TRBV10-3 with TRBJ1-2; unclear D gene. The CDR3 coding sequence is TGTGCCATCAGTGAGTCGTCTTCGAGCGGCTACACCTTC. Translated: CAISESSSSGYTF.